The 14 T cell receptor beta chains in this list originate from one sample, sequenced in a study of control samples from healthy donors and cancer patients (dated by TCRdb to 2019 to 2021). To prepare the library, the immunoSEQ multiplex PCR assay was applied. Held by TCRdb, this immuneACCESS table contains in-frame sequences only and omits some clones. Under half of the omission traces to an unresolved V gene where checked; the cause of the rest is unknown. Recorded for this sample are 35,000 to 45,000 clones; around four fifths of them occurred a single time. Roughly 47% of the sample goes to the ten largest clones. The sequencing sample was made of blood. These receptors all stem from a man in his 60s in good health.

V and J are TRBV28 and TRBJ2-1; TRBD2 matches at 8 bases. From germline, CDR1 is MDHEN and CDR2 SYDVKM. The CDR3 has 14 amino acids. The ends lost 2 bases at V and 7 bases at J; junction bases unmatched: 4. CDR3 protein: CASSLSGGGNEQFF. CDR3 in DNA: TGTGCCAGCAGTTTAAGCGGGGGCGGGAATGAGCAGTTCTTC.

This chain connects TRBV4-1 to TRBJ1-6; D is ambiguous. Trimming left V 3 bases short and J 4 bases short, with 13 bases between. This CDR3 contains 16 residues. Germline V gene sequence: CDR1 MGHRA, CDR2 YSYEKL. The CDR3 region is CASSQNTQAYNSPLHF. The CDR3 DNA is TGCGCCAGCAGCCAGAACACCCAGGCGTATAATTCACCCCTCCACTTT.

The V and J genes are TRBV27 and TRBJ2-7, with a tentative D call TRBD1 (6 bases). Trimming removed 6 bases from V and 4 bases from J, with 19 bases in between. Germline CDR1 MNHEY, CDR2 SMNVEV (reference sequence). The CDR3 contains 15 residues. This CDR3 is CASSLRTVSFYEQYF. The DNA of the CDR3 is TGTGCCAGCAGCCTCCGGACAGTGAGTTTTTACGAGCAGTACTTC.

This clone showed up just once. CDR3 nucleotides: TGTGCCAGCAGCTTGTGCGGGGGCCACTACAATGAGCAGTTCTTC. Translated, it gives CASSLCGGHYNEQFF. The V and J genes are TRBV7-4 and TRBJ2-1, with D tentatively TRBD2 (7 bases). Trimming removed 3 bases at V and 3 bases at J, with 12 bases between. Germline values: CDR1 SGHVT, CDR2 SQSDAQ. The CDR3 runs 15 residues. The full variable domain, completed using reference TRBV7-4 and TRBJ2-1, is GAGVSQSPRYKVAKRGRDVALRCDSISGHVTLYWYRQTLGQGSEVLTYSQSDAQRDKSGRPSGRFSAERPERSVSTLKIQRTEQGDSAVYLCASSLCGGHYNEQFFGPGTRLTVL.

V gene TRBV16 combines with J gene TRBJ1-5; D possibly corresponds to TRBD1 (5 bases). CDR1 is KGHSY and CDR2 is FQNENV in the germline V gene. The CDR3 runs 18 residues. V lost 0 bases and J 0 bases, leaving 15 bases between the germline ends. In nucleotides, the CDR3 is TGTGCCAGCAGCCAATCTTTCAGCGAGGGGTATAGCAATCAGCCCCAGCATTTT. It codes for CASSQSFSEGYSNQPQHF.

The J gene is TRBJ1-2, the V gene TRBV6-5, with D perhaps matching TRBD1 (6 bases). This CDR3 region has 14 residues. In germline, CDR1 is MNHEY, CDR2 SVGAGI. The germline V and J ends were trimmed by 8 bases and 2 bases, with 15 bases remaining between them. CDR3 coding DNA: TGTGCCAGCCGAACGAGGGGGGGGAACTATGGCTACACCTTC. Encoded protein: CASRTRGGNYGYTF.

In DNA, the CDR3 is TGTGCCAGCAGTCGGCCGGGACAGGGGGATTCACCCCTCCACTTT. Protein product: CASSRPGQGDSPLHF. The chain joins TRBV6-2 or TRBV6-3 to TRBJ1-6; 11 bases match TRBD1. The CDR3 has 15 residues. Germline V gene lookup returns CDR1 MNHEY and CDR2 SVGEGT. J was trimmed by 8 bases and V by 5 bases; bases with no gene match: 5.

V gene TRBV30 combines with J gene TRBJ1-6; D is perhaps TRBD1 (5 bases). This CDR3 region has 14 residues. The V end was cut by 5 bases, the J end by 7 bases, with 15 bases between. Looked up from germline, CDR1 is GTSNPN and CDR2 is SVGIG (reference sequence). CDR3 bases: TGTGCCTGGGGAGTCGGGACGGAGAATTCACCCCTCCACTTT. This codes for CAWGVGTENSPLHF.

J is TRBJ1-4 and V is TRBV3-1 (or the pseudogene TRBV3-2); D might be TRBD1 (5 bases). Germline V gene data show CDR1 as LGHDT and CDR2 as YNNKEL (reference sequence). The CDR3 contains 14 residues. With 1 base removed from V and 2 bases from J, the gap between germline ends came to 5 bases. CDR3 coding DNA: TGTGCCAGCAGCCAAGCAGGGACTAATGAAAAACTGTTTTTT. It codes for CASSQAGTNEKLFF.

The CDR3 is CASTSGSLGTQYF. The CDR3 DNA sequence: TGTGCCAGCACATCAGGGTCGTTGGGTACCCAGTACTTC. This chain links TRBV28 with TRBJ2-5; tentative D call: TRBD1 (5 bases). The germline V gene encodes CDR1 MDHEN and CDR2 SYDVKM. The CDR3 totals 13 residues. The V and J ends lost 7 bases and 8 bases respectively, with 17 bases between them. The variable domain in full, completed from reference TRBV28 and TRBJ2-5, reads DVKVTQSSRYLVKRTGEKVFLECVQDMDHENMFWYRQDPGLGLRLIYFSYDVKMKEKGDIPEGYSVSREKKERFSLILESASTNQTSMYLCASTSGSLGTQYFGPGTRLLVL.

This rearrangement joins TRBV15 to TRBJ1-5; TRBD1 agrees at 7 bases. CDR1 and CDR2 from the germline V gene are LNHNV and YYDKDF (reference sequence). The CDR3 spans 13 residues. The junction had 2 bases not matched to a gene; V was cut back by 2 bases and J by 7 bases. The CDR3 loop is CATSRRQGQPQHF. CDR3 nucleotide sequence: TGTGCCACCAGCAGAAGACAGGGACAGCCCCAGCATTTT.

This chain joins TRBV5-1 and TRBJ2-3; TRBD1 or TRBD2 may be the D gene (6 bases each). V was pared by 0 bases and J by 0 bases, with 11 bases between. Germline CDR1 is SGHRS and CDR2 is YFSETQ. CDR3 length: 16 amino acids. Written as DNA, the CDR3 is TGCGCCAGCAGCTTGGCATCGGGGGCTAGCACAGATACGCAGTATTTT. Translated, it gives CASSLASGASTDTQYF.

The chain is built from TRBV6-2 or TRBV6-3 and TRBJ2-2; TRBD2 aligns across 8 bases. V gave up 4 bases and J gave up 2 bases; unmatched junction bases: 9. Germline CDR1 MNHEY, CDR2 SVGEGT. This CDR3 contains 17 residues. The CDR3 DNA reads TGTGCCAGCAGTTTCCGAGTAAGCGGGGGTAACACCGGGGAGCTGTTTTTT. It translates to CASSFRVSGGNTGELFF.

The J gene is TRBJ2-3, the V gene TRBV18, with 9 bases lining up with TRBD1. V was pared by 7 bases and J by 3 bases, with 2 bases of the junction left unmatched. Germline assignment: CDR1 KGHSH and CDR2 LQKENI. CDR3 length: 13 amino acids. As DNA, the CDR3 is TGTGCCAGCTTACAGGGGGCTACAGATACGCAGTATTTT. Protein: CASLQGATDTQYF.